This TCR beta chain was obtained from a study of control samples from healthy donors and cancer patients. This CDR3 comprises 14 residues. Germline assignment: CDR1 MGHRA and CDR2 YSYEKL. Trimming took off 2 bases at V and 3 bases at J, with 8 bases between the two ends. Method: immunoSEQ multiplex PCR; TCRdb's copy keeps in-frame clones and lacks some. In the table there are approximately 150,000 clones, 91% of which are singletons. The sequence came from a man aged 25-40 years in good health. The rearrangement joins TRBV4-1 to TRBJ2-1; no firm D call. The material sequenced was blood. The CDR3: CASSQIQNYNEQFF. The CDR3 region has the DNA TGCGCCAGCAGCCAAATACAGAACTACAATGAGCAGTTCTTC.